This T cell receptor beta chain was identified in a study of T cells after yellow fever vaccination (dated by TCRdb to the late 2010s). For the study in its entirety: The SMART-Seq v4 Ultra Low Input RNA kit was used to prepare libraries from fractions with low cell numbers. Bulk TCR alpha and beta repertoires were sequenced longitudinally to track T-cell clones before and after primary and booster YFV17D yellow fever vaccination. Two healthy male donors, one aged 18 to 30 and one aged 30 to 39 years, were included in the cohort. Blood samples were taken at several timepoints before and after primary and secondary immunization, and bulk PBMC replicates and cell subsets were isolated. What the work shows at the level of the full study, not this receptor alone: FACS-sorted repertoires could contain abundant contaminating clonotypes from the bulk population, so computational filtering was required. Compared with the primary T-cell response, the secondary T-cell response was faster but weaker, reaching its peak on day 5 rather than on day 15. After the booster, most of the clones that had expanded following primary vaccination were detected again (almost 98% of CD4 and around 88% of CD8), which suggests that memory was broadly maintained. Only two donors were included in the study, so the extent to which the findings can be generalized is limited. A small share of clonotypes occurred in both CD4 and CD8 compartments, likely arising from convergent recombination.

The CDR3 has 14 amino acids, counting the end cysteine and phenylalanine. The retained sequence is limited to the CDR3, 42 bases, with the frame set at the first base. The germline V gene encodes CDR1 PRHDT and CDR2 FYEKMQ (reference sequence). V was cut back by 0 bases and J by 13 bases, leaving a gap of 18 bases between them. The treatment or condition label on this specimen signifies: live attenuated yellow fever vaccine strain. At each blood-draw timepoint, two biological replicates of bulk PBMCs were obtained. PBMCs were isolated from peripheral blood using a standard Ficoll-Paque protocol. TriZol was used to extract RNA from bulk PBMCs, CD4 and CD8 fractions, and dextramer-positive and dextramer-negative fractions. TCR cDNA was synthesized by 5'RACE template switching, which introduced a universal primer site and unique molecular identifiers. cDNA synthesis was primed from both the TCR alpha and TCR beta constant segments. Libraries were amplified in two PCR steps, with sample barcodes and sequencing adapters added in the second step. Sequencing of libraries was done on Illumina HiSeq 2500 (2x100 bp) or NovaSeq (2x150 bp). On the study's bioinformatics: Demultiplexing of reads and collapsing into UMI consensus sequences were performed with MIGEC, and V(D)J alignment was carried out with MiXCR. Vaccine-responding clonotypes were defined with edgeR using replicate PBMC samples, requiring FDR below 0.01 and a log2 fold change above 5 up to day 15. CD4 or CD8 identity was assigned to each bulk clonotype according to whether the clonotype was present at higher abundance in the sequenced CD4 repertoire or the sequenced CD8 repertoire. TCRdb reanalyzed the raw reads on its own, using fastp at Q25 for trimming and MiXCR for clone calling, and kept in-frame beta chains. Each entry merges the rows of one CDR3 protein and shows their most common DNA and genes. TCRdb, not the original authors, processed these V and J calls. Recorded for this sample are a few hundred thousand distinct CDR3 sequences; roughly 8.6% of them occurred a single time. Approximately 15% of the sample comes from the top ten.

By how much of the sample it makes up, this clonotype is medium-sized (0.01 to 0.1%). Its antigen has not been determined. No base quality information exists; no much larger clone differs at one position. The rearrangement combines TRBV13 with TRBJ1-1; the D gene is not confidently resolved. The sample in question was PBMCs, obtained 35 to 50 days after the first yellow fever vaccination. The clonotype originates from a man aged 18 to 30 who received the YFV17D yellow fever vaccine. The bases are TGTGCCAGCAGCTTAGGCCTAATGAGGAGGGTCGATTTCTTT. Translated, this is CASSLGLMRRVDFF.